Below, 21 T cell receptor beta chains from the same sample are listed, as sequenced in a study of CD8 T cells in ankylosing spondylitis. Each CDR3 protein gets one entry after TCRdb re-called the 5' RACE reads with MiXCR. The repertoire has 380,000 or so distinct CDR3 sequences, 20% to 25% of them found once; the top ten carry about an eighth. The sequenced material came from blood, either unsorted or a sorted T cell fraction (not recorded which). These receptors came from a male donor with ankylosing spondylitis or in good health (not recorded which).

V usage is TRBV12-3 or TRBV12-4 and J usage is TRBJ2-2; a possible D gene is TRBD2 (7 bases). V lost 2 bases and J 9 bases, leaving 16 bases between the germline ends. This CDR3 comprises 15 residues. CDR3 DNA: TGTGCCAGCAGTTTATGGGCGGGGGCGGGATGGGAGCTGTTTTTT. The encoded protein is CASSLWAGAGWELFF.

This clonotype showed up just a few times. The chain's CDR3 is CASSELWGTEAFF. CDR3 in DNA: TGTGCCAGCAGCGAGCTGTGGGGCACTGAAGCTTTCTTT. The V and J genes are TRBV7-2 and TRBJ1-1; D is unresolved. There are 13 residues in the CDR3. Trimming pared 5 bases from V and 4 bases from J, leaving 11 bases between. CDR1 and CDR2 (germline): SGHTA, FQGNSA.

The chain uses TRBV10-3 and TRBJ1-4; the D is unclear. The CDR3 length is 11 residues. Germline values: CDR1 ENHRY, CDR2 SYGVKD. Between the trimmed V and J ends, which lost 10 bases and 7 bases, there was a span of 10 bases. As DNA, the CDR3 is TGTGCCACTAGTGACGGTGAAAAACTGTTTTTT. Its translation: CATSDGEKLFF.

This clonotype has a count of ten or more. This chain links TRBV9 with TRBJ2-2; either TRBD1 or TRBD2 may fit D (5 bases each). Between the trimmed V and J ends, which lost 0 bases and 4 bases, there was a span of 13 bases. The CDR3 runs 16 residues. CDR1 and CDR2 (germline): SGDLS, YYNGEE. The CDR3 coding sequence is TGTGCCAGCAGCGTAGGGGTGGGGGTAGGCACCGGGGAGCTGTTTTTT. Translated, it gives CASSVGVGVGTGELFF.

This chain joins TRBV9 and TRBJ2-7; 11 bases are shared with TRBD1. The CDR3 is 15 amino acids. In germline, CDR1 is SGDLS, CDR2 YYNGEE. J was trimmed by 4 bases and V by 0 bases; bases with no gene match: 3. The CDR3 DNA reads TGTGCCAGCAGCGTAGGGACAGGGGGCGCATACGAGCAGTACTTC. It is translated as CASSVGTGGAYEQYF.

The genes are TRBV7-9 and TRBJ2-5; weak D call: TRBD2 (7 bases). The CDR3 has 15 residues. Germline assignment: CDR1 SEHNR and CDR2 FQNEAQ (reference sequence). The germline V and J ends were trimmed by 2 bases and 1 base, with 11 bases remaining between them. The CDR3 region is CASSLTGTTQETQYF. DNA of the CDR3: TGTGCCAGCAGCTTAACAGGGACTACCCAAGAGACCCAGTACTTC.

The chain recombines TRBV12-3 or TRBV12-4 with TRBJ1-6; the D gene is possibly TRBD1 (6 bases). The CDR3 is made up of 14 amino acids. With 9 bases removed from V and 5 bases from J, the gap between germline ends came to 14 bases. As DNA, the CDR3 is TGTGCCAGTTGGGGGGGCTTGGATAATTCACCCCTCCACTTT. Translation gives CASWGGLDNSPLHF.

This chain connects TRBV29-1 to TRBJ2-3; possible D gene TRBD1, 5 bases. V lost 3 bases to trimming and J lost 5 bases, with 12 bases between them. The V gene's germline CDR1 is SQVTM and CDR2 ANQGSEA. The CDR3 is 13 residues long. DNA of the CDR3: TGCAGCGTTGATCGACAGTTTGAAGATACGCAGTATTTT. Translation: CSVDRQFEDTQYF.

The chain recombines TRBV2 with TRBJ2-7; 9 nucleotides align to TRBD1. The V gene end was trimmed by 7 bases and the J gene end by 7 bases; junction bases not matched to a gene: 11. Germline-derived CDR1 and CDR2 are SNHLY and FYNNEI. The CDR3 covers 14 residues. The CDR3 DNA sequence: TGTGCCAGCAAAGACATCAGGGACAGGGTTGAGCAGTACTTC. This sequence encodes CASKDIRDRVEQYF.

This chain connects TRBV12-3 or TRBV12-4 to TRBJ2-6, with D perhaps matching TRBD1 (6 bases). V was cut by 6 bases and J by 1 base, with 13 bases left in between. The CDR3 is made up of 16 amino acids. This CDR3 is CASSSSGASGANVLTF. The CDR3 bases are TGTGCCAGCAGCTCGTCAGGGGCGTCTGGGGCCAACGTCCTGACTTTC.

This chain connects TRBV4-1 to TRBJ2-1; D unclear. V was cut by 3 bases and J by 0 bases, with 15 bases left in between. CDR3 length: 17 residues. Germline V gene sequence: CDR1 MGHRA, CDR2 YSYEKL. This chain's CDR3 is CASSQTWTDFSYNEQFF. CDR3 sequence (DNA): TGCGCCAGCAGCCAGACTTGGACGGATTTCTCCTACAATGAGCAGTTCTTC.

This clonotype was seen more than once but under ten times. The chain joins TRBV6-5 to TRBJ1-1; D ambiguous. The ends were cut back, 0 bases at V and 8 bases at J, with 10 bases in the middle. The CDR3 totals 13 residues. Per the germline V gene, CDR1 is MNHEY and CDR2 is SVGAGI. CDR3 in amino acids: CASSYSRFVEAFF. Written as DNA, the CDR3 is TGTGCCAGCAGTTACTCGCGTTTCGTCGAAGCTTTCTTT.

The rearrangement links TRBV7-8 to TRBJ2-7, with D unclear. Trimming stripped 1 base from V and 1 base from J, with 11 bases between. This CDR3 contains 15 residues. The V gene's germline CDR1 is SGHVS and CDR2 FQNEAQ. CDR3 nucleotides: TGTGCCAGCAGCTTAGGTCCGGGTATATCCTACGAGCAGTACTTC. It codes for CASSLGPGISYEQYF.

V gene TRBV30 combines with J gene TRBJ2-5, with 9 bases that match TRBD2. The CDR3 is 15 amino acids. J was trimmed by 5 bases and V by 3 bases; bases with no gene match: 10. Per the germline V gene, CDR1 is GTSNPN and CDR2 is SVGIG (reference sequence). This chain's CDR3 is CAWSRSGGPWETQYF. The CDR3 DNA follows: TGTGCCTGGAGCCGCAGCGGGGGGCCGTGGGAGACCCAGTACTTC.

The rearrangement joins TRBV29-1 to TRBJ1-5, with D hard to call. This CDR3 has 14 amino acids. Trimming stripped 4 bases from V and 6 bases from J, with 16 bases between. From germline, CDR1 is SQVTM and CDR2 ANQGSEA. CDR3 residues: CSVGEQSHIQPQHF. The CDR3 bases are TGCAGCGTTGGGGAGCAGTCACACATTCAGCCCCAGCATTTT.

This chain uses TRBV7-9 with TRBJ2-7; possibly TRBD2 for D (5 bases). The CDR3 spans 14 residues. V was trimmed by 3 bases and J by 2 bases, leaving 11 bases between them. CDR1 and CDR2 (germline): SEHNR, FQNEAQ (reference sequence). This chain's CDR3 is CASSLEDYPYEQYF. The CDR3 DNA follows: TGTGCCAGCAGCTTGGAGGATTACCCCTACGAGCAGTACTTC.

The chain's CDR3 is CASGGTGNTGELFF. The CDR3 DNA follows: TGTGCCAGCGGAGGTACCGGCAACACCGGGGAGCTGTTTTTT. The rearrangement joins TRBV25-1 to TRBJ2-2; D may be TRBD2 (5 bases). The CDR3 spans 14 residues. The V end was cut by 8 bases, the J end by 2 bases, with 12 bases between. Per germline, CDR1 MGHDK and CDR2 SYGVNS.

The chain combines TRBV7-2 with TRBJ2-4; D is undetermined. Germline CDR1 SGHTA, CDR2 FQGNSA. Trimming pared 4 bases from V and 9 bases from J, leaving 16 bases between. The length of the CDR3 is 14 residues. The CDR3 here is CASSSLDPTGIQYF. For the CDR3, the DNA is TGTGCCAGCAGCTCCCTGGACCCTACGGGCATTCAGTACTTC.

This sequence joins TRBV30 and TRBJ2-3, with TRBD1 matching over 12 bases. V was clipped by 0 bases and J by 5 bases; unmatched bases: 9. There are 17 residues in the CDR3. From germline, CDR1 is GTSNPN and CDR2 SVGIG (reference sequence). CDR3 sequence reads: CAWSVGPGQGAKDTQYF. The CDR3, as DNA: TGTGCCTGGAGTGTGGGGCCGGGACAGGGGGCGAAAGATACGCAGTATTTT.

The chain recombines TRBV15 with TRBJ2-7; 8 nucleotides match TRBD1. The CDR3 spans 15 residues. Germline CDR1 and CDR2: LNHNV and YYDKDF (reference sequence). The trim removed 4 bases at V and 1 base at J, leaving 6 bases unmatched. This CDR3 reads CATSIGQGESYEQYF. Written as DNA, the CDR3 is TGTGCCACCAGCATAGGACAGGGCGAATCCTACGAGCAGTACTTC.

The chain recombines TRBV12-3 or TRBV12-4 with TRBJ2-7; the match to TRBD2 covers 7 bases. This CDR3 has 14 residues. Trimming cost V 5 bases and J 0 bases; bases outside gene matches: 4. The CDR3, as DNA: TGTGCCAGCAGTCCGGGACTATTCTCCTACGAGCAGTACTTC. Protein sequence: CASSPGLFSYEQYF.